The following is a T cell receptor (beta chain) sequence with its context. This entry comes from a study of OX40 agonist ivuxolimab in advanced cancers. The CDR3 consists of 16 residues. Germline V gives CDR1 SGHAT, CDR2 FQNNGV. J gave up 1 base and V 5 bases, and 9 bases lay outside the gene matches. Assay: immunoSEQ multiplex PCR; the TCRdb copy retains only in-frame clones and omits some. The sample holds 41,000 or so clones; around 85% are singletons and the top ten take approximately 2.6%. This chain joins TRBV11-2 and TRBJ1-1; 8 bases align to TRBD1. The sequenced sample was CD4+ or CD8+ T cells sorted from blood, obtained in a trial of the OX40 agonist ivuxolimab. This sequence originates from an adult with an advanced solid tumor such as melanoma, head and neck, liver or kidney cancer. CDR3 amino acids: CASSRRGQQGNTEAFF. The CDR3 DNA sequence: TGTGCCAGCAGCCGCAGGGGGCAACAGGGGAACACTGAAGCTTTCTTT.